This T cell receptor (beta chain) comes out of a study of response to subunit inactivated influenza vaccine. Study outcomes and limitations: Each seasonal flu vaccination may recruit only limited new T cells, authors suggested.

This clonotype was picked up many times. Its antigen is as yet unknown. TCRdb analysed the RT-PCR reads with MiXCR anew, one entry per CDR3 protein. Of roughly 710,000 distinct CDR3 sequences listed, around 13% are singletons. The sequence was obtained from a man in his forties or fifties who received an inactivated influenza vaccine. The input for sequencing was PBMCs from blood, taken approximately 15 days before vaccination.

The CDR3, as DNA: TGTGCCAGCAGTTCTAGCGCAGATACGCAGTATTTT. It translates to CASSSSADTQYF. The chain carries TRBV12-3 or TRBV12-4 and TRBJ2-3; weak D call: TRBD2 (6 bases). The CDR3 extends over 12 amino acids. Between the trimmed V and J ends, which lost 4 bases and 4 bases, there was a span of 6 bases.